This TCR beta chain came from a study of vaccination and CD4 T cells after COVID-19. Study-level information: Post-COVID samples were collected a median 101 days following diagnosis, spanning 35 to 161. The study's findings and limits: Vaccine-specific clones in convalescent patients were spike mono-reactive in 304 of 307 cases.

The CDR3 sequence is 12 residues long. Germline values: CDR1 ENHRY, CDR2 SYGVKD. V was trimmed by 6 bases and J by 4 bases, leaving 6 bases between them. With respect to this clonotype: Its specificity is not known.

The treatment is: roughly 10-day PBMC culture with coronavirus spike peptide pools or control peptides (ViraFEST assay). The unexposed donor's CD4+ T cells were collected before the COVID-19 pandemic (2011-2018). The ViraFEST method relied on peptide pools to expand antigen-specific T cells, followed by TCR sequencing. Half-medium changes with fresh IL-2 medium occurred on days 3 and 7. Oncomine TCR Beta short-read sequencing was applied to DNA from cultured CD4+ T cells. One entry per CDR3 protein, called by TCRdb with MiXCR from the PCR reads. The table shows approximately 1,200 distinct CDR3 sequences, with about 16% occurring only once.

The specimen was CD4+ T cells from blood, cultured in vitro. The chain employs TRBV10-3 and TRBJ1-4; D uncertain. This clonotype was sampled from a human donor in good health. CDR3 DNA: TGTGCCATCAGAGCCATTAATGAAAAACTGTTTTTT. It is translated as CAIRAINEKLFF.